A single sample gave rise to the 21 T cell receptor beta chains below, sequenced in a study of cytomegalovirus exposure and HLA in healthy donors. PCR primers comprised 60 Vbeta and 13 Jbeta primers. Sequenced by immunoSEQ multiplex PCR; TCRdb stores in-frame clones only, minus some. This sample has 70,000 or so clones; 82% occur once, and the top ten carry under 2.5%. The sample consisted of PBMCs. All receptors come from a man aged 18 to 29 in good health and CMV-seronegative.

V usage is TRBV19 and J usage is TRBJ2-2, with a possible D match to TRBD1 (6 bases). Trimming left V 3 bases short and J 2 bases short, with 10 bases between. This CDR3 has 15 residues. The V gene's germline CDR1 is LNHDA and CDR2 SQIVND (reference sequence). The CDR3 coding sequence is TGTGCCAGTAGTATCCTGGACAGAAACACCGGGGAGCTGTTTTTT. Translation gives CASSILDRNTGELFF. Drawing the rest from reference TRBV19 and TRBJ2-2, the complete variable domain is DGGITQSPKYLFRKEGQNVTLSCEQNLNHDAMYWYRQDPGQGLRLIYYSQIVNDFQKGDIAEGYSVSREKKESFPLTVTSAQKNPTAFYLCASSILDRNTGELFFGEGSRLTVL.

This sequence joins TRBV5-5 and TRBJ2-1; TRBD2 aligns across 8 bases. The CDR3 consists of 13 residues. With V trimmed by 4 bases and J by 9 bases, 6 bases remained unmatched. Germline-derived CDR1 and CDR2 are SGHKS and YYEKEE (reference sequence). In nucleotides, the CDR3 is TGTGCCAGCAGCCCCCGGCTAGCGGGTGAGCAGTTCTTC. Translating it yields CASSPRLAGEQFF.

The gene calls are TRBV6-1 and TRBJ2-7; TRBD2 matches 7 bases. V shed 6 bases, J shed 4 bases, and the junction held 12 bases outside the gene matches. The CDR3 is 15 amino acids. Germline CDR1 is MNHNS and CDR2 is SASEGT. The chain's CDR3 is CASSPGGGHLYEQYF. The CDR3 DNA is TGTGCCAGCAGCCCGGGCGGGGGTCACCTTTACGAGCAGTACTTC.

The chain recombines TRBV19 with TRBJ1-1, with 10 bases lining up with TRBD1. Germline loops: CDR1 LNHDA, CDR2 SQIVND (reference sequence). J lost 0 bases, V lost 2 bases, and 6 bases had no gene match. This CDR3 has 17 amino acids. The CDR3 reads CASSIRDRGELNTEAFF. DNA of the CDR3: TGTGCCAGTAGTATACGGGACAGGGGAGAATTGAACACTGAAGCTTTCTTT.

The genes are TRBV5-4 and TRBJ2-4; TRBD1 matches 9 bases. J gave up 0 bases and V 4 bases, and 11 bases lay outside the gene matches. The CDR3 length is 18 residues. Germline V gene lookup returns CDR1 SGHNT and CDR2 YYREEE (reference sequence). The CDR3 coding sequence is TGTGCCAGCAGCCCGGGGACAGGGTCTAATTCAGCCAAAAACATTCAGTACTTC. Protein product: CASSPGTGSNSAKNIQYF.

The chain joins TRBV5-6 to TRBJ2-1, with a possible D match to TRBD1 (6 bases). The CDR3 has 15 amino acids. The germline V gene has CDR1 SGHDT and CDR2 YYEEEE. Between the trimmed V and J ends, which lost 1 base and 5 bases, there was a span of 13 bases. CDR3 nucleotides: TGTGCCAGCAGCTTGTACCGGACAGCCCACAATGAGCAGTTCTTC. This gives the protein CASSLYRTAHNEQFF.

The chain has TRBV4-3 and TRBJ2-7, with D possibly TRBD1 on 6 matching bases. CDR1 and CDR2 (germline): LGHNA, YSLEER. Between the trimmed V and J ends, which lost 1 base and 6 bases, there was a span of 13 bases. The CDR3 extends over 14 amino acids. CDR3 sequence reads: CASSQATGWGEQYF. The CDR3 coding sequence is TGCGCCAGCAGCCAAGCGACAGGCTGGGGCGAGCAGTACTTC.

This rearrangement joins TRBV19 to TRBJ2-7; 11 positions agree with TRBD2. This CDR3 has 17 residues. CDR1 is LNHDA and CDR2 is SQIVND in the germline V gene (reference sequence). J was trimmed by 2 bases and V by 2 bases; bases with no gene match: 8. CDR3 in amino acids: CASSIFASGRIPYEQYF. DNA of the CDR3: TGTGCCAGTAGTATATTTGCTAGCGGGAGGATCCCCTACGAGCAGTACTTC.

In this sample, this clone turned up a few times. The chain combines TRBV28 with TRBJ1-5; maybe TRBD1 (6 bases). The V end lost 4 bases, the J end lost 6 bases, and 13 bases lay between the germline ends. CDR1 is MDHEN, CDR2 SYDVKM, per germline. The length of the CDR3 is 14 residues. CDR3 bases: TGTGCCAGCAGTTACAGGGAAGGATTTCAGCCCCAGCATTTT. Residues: CASSYREGFQPQHF.

CDR3 sequence reads: CASSLGDGGALFF. The CDR3 DNA reads TGCGCCAGCAGCTTGGGGGATGGTGGGGCACTGTTTTTT. The chain carries TRBV5-1 and TRBJ1-4; tentatively, D is TRBD1 (5 bases). V was cut by 0 bases and J by 13 bases, with 13 bases left in between. CDR1 and CDR2 from the germline V gene are SGHRS and YFSETQ. The CDR3 runs to 13 residues.

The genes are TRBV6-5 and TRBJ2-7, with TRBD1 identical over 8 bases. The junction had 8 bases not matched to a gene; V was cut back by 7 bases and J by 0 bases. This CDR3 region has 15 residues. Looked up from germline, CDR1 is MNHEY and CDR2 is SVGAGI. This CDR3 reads CASTRTRGHSYEQYF. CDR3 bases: TGTGCCAGCACCAGGACCAGGGGGCACTCCTACGAGCAGTACTTC.

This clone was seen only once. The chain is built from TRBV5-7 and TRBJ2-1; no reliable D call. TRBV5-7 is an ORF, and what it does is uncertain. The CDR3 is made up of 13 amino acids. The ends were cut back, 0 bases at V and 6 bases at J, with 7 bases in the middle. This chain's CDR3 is CASSLEPSNEQFF. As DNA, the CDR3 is TGTGCCAGCAGCTTGGAGCCTAGCAATGAGCAGTTCTTC.

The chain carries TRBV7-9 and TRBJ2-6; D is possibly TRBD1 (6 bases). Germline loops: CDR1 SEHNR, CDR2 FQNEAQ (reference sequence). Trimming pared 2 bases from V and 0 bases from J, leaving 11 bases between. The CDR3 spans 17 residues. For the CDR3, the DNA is TGTGCCAGCAGCTTAACAGGGATCTTCTCTGGGGCCAACGTCCTGACTTTC. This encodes CASSLTGIFSGANVLTF.

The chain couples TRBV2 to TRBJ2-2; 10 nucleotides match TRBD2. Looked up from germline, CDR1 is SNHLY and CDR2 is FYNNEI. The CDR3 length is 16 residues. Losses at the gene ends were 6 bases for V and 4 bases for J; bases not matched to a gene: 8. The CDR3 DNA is TGTGCCAGCAGAGGGCGAGCGGGAGGGCGCACCGGGGAGCTGTTTTTT. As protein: CASRGRAGGRTGELFF. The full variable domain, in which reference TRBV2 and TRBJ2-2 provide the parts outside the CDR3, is EPEVTQTPSHQVTQMGQEVILRCVPISNHLYFYWYRQILGQKVEFLVSFYNNEISEKSEIFDDQFSVERPDGSNFTLKIRSTKLEDSAMYFCASRGRAGGRTGELFFGEGSRLTVL.

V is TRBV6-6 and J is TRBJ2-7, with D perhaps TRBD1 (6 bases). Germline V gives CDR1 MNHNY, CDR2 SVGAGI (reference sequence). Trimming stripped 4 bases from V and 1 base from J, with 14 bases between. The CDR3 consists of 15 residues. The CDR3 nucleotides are TGTGCCAGCAGTTCAACCGGGACAAGTTCCTACGAGCAGTACTTC. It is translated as CASSSTGTSSYEQYF.

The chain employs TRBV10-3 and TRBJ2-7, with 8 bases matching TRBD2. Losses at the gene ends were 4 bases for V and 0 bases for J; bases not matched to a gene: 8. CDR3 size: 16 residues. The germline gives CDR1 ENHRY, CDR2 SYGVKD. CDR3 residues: CAISAPTGGASYEQYF. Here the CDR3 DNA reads TGTGCCATCAGTGCCCCCACGGGAGGGGCCTCCTACGAGCAGTACTTC.

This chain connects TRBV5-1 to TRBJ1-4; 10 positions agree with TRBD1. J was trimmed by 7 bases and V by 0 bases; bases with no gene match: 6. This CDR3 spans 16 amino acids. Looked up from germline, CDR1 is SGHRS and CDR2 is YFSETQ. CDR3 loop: CASSLGGQGIGEKLFF. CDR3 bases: TGCGCCAGCAGCTTGGGGGGACAGGGGATTGGTGAAAAACTGTTTTTT.

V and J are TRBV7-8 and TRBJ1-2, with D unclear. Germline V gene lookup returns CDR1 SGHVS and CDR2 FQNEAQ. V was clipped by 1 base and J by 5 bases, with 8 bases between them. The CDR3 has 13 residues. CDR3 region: CASSLDMAYGYTF. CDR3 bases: TGTGCCAGCAGCTTAGACATGGCATATGGCTACACCTTC.

The DNA of the CDR3 is TGTGCCAGCAGTTCACCCCCCACCTACGTGATCCACGAGCAGTACTTC. This gives the protein CASSSPPTYVIHEQYF. The rearrangement uses TRBV28 and TRBJ2-7; the D is unclear. CDR3 length: 16 residues. In germline, CDR1 is MDHEN, CDR2 SYDVKM. Trimming took 4 bases from V and 5 from J, leaving 21 bases between them. Supplemented by reference TRBV28 and TRBJ2-7, the full variable domain reads DVKVTQSSRYLVKRTGEKVFLECVQDMDHENMFWYRQDPGLGLRLIYFSYDVKMKEKGDIPEGYSVSREKKERFSLILESASTNQTSMYLCASSSPPTYVIHEQYFGPGTRLTVT.

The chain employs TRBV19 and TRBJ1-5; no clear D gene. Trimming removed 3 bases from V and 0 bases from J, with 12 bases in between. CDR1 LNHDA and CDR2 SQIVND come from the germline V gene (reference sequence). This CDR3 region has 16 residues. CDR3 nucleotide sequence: TGTGCCAGTAGTATTCCCAGATCCCATAGCAATCAGCCCCAGCATTTT. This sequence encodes CASSIPRSHSNQPQHF.

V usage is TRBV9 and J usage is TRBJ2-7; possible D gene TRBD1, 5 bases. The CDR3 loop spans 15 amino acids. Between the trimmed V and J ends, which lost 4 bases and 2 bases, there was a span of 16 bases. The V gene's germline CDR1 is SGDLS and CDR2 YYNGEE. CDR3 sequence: CASSQGHSTAYEQYF. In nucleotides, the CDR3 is TGTGCCAGCAGCCAAGGACACTCCACGGCCTACGAGCAGTACTTC.